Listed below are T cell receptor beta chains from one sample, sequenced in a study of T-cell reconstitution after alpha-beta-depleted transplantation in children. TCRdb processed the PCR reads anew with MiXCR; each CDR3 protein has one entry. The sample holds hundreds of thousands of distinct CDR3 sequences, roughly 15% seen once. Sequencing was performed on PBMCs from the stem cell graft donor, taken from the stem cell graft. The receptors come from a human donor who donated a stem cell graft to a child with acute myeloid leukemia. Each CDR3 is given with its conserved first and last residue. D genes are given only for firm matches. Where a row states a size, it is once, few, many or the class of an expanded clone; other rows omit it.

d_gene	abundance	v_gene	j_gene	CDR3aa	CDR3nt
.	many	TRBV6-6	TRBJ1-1	CASSYSEVTEAFF	TGTGCCAGCAGTTACTCAGAGGTCACTGAAGCTTTCTTT
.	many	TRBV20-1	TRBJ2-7	CSAFMGVTAEQYF	TGCAGTGCTTTCATGGGGGTTACCGCCGAGCAGTACTTC
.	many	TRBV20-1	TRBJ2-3	CSARDRVGTITDTQYF	TGCAGTGCTAGAGATCGAGTGGGGACCATTACAGATACGCAGTATTTT
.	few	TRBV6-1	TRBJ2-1	CASSRPPRAASYNEQFF	TGTGCCAGCTCCCGCCCCCCTCGGGCAGCTTCCTACAATGAGCAGTTCTTC
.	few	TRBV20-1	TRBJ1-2	CSPTPRTVNYGYTF	TGCAGTCCGACGCCCCGCACAGTTAACTATGGCTACACCTTC
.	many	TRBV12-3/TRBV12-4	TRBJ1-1	CASSLQGNTEAFF	TGTGCCAGCAGCTTACAGGGGAACACTGAAGCTTTCTTT
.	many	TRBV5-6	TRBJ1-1	CASSLLGTGMNTEAFF	TGTGCCAGCAGCCTTCTGGGCACGGGAATGAACACTGAAGCTTTCTTT
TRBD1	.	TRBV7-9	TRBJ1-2	CASSARTGANYGYTF	TGTGCCAGCAGCGCCCGGACAGGAGCTAACTATGGCTACACCTTC
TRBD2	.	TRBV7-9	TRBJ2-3	CASSGLGLDSDTQYF	TGTGCCAGCTCTGGCCTTGGACTAGACTCAGATACGCAGTATTTT
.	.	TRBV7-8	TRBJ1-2	CASSLGRKIYGYTF	TGTGCCAGCAGCTTAGGACGGAAAATCTATGGCTACACCTTC
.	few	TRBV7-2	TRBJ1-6	CASSLDAASDSPLHF	TGTGCCAGCAGCCTAGATGCGGCAAGTGATTCACCCCTCCACTTT
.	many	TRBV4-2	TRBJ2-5	CASSSNTGNVGETQYF	TGTGCCAGCAGCTCTAATACAGGGAATGTCGGCGAGACCCAGTACTTC
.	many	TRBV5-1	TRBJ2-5	CASSLEGQQETQYF	TGCGCCAGCAGCTTGGAAGGACAGCAAGAGACCCAGTACTTC
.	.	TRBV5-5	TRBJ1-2	CASSLPTVYGYTF	TGTGCCAGCAGCCTCCCGACCGTCTATGGCTACACCTTC
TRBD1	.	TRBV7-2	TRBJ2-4	CASSIGTAKSKNIQYF	TGTGCCAGCAGCATAGGGACAGCTAAATCCAAAAACATTCAGTACTTC
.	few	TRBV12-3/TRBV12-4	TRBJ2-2	CASSFTAVVSGELFF	TGTGCCAGCAGTTTCACGGCGGTAGTGTCCGGGGAGCTGTTTTTT
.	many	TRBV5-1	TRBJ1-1	CASSLAANTEAFF	TGCGCCAGCAGCTTGGCGGCGAACACTGAAGCTTTCTTT
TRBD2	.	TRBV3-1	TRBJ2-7	CASSPEAGVYEQYF	TGTGCCAGCAGCCCTGAAGCGGGGGTCTACGAGCAGTACTTC
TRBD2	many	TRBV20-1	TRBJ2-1	CSARNGLAGVNNEQFF	TGCAGTGCTAGAAACGGACTAGCGGGGGTTAATAATGAGCAGTTCTTC
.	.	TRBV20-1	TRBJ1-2	CSAGEVGFSGGYTF	TGCAGTGCGGGAGAGGTCGGGTTCTCGGGGGGCTACACCTTC
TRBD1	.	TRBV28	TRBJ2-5	CASGSDRGKETQYF	TGTGCCAGCGGATCGGACAGGGGGAAAGAGACCCAGTACTTC
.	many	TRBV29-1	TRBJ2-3	CSVRNLLTDTQYF	TGCAGCGTTCGTAACCTACTCACAGATACGCAGTATTTT
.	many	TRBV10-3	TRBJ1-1	CAIKGVSSGLEAFF	TGTGCCATCAAAGGCGTCTCGTCTGGGTTGGAAGCTTTCTTT
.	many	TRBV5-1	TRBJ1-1	CASSLVAADVYVTEAFF	TGCGCCAGCAGCTTGGTGGCAGCAGATGTTTACGTGACTGAAGCTTTCTTT
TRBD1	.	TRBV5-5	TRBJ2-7	CASSLSRGREYEQYF	TGTGCCAGCAGCTTAAGCAGGGGGCGCGAGTACGAGCAGTACTTC
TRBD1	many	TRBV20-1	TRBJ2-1	CSARGQGVYNEQFF	TGCAGTGCTAGGGGACAGGGGGTCTACAATGAGCAGTTCTTC
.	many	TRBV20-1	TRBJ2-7	CSAHPGNYEQYF	TGCAGTGCCCACCCAGGTAACTACGAGCAGTACTTC
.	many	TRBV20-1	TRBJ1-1	CSARDPAGPPTEAFF	TGCAGTGCTAGAGACCCGGCAGGGCCGCCCACTGAAGCTTTCTTT
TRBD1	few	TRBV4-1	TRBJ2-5	CASSQTTGGEETQYF	TGCGCCAGCAGCCAGACGACAGGGGGCGAAGAGACCCAGTACTTC
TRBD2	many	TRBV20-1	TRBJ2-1	CSALLAGTYNEQFF	TGCAGTGCGTTACTAGCGGGGACCTACAATGAGCAGTTCTTC
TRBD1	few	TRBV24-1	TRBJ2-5	CATSGPGQGISYETQYF	TGTGCCACCAGTGGTCCGGGACAGGGAATATCATACGAGACCCAGTACTTC
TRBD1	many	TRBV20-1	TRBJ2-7	CSARTGLTYEQYF	TGCAGTGCTAGGACAGGGCTGACCTACGAGCAGTACTTC
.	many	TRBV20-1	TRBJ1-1	CSARGVRDTEAFF	TGCAGTGCTAGAGGCGTTCGGGATACTGAAGCTTTCTTT
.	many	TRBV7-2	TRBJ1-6	CASSFTSLGSPLHF	TGTGCCAGCAGCTTTACCTCTCTAGGTTCACCCCTCCACTTT
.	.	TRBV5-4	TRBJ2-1	CASSVRAWNGEQFF	TGTGCCAGCAGCGTCCGGGCCTGGAACGGTGAGCAGTTCTTC
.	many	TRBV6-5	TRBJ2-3	CASSYGPLSNTDTQYF	TGTGCCAGCAGTTACGGACCCCTGTCCAACACAGATACGCAGTATTTT
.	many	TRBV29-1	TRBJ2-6	CSVEWTAGANVLTF	TGCAGCGTTGAATGGACGGCTGGGGCCAACGTCCTGACTTTC
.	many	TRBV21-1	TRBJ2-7	CASSKVPTGFHSYEQYF	TGTGCCAGCAGCAAAGTCCCGACAGGTTTCCACTCCTACGAGCAGTACTTC
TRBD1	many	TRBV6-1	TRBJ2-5	CASTLNRGRQETQYF	TGTGCCAGCACCTTGAACAGGGGGCGGCAAGAGACCCAGTACTTC
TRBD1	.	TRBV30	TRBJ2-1	CAWSGVTGFSYNEQFF	TGTGCCTGGAGCGGAGTGACAGGGTTTTCCTACAATGAGCAGTTCTTC